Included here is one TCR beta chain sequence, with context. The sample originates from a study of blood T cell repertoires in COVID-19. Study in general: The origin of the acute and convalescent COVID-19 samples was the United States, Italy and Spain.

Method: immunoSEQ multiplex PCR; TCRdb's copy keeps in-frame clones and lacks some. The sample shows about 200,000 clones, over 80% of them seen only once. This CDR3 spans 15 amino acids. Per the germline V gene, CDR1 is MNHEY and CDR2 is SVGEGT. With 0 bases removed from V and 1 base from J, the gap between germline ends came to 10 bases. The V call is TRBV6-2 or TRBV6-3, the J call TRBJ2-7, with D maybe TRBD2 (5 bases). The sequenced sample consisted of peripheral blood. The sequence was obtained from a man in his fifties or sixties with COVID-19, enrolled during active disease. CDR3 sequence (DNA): TGTGCCAGCAGTTACTCGAGAGGGCTTTCCTACGAGCAGTACTTC. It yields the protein CASSYSRGLSYEQYF.